Listed below are T cell receptor beta chains from one sample, sequenced in a study of blood T cell repertoires in COVID-19. This table comes from immunoSEQ multiplex PCR, and its TCRdb copy is limited to in-frame clones, with some not included. Among tens of thousands of clones listed, 80% to 85% were seen once. The sample taken for sequencing was peripheral blood. These receptors all come from a human donor in a cohort sampled during active COVID-19. The CDR3 runs from the conserved cysteine through the conserved F or W. The order of the fields is J gene, V gene, CDR3 length, clone size, D gene, CDR3 DNA, CDR3 protein. The D gene is left open where the match is weak. A row's size may be missing; if present it is once, few, many or a size class.

J gene: TRBJ1-2; V gene: TRBV5-6; CDR3 length: 13; clone size: -; D gene: -; CDR3 DNA: TGTGCCAGCAGCTTGGGGCAGGTGCCTGGCTACACCTTC; CDR3 protein: CASSLGQVPGYTF
J gene: TRBJ1-2; V gene: TRBV5-6; CDR3 length: 14; clone size: once; D gene: -; CDR3 DNA: TGTGCCAGCAGCCTCGGCCCGGGGAACTATGGCTACACCTTC; CDR3 protein: CASSLGPGNYGYTF
J gene: TRBJ1-5; V gene: TRBV2; CDR3 length: 12; clone size: -; D gene: -; CDR3 DNA: TGTGCCAGCAGCTCCGGAGTTCAGCCCCAGCATTTT; CDR3 protein: CASSSGVQPQHF
J gene: TRBJ2-2; V gene: TRBV5-4; CDR3 length: 15; clone size: many; D gene: -; CDR3 DNA: TGTGCCAGCAGTTCTCGGACAGCCCGGACCGGGGAGCTGTTTTTT; CDR3 protein: CASSSRTARTGELFF
J gene: TRBJ2-5; V gene: TRBV14; CDR3 length: 13; clone size: -; D gene: TRBD1; CDR3 DNA: TGTGCCAGCGCCGGACAGGGTTCGGAGACCCAGTACTTC; CDR3 protein: CASAGQGSETQYF
J gene: TRBJ2-7; V gene: TRBV18; CDR3 length: 12; clone size: -; D gene: TRBD1; CDR3 DNA: TGTGCCAGCTCAGCGCAGGGGGACGAGCAGTACTTC; CDR3 protein: CASSAQGDEQYF
J gene: TRBJ2-1; V gene: TRBV2; CDR3 length: 15; clone size: -; D gene: TRBD1; CDR3 DNA: TGTGCCAGCACTGGCGGGACAGGAGATTACAATGAGCAGTTCTTC; CDR3 protein: CASTGGTGDYNEQFF
J gene: TRBJ1-4; V gene: TRBV15; CDR3 length: 17; clone size: -; D gene: -; CDR3 DNA: TGTGCCACCAGCAGAGTTGTCGGTACAGCAACTAATGAAAAACTGTTTTTT; CDR3 protein: CATSRVVGTATNEKLFF
J gene: TRBJ2-6; V gene: TRBV19; CDR3 length: 16; clone size: -; D gene: TRBD1; CDR3 DNA: TGTGCCAGCGACAGGGCTACAAGCTCTGGGGCCAACGTCCTGACTTTC; CDR3 protein: CASDRATSSGANVLTF
J gene: TRBJ2-5; V gene: TRBV24-1; CDR3 length: 15; clone size: -; D gene: -; CDR3 DNA: TGTGCCACCAGTGATTTCCGCAGGGAGGAAGAGACCCAGTACTTC; CDR3 protein: CATSDFRREEETQYF
J gene: TRBJ2-4; V gene: TRBV3-1/TRBV3-2; CDR3 length: 14; clone size: -; D gene: TRBD2; CDR3 DNA: TGTGCCAGCACCGCTCGGGGGGGGGAAAACATTCAGTACTTC; CDR3 protein: CASTARGGENIQYF
J gene: TRBJ1-2; V gene: TRBV9; CDR3 length: 14; clone size: few; D gene: -; CDR3 DNA: TGTGCCAGCAGCGCGGGTTTTGGAAACTATGGCTACACCTTC; CDR3 protein: CASSAGFGNYGYTF
J gene: TRBJ1-6; V gene: TRBV7-8; CDR3 length: 20; clone size: -; D gene: TRBD1; CDR3 DNA: TGTGCCAGCAGCTTAGACCGGGACAGGGAGTCTTTCGGGATTAATTCACCCCTCCACTTT; CDR3 protein: CASSLDRDRESFGINSPLHF
J gene: TRBJ2-1; V gene: TRBV2; CDR3 length: 15; clone size: -; D gene: TRBD2; CDR3 DNA: TGTGCCAGCAGTCCCCCAGGCGGGGGATACAATGAGCAGTTCTTC; CDR3 protein: CASSPPGGGYNEQFF
J gene: TRBJ2-2; V gene: TRBV7-8; CDR3 length: 15; clone size: -; D gene: -; CDR3 DNA: TGTGCCAGCAGCTTAGACAGATTGAACACCGGGGAGCTGTTTTTT; CDR3 protein: CASSLDRLNTGELFF
J gene: TRBJ2-5; V gene: TRBV29-1; CDR3 length: 16; clone size: -; D gene: TRBD1; CDR3 DNA: TGCAGCGTTGCCTTCCTATACAGGGGGCAAGGAGAGACCCAGTACTTC; CDR3 protein: CSVAFLYRGQGETQYF
J gene: TRBJ2-3; V gene: TRBV3-1/TRBV3-2; CDR3 length: 19; clone size: -; D gene: TRBD2; CDR3 DNA: TGTGCCAGCAGCCAAGAATACCCGGGACTAGCGGGGGAAACAGATACGCAGTATTTT; CDR3 protein: CASSQEYPGLAGETDTQYF
J gene: TRBJ1-2; V gene: TRBV6-1; CDR3 length: 15; clone size: -; D gene: TRBD1; CDR3 DNA: TGTGCCAGCAGTTCCTTGGACAGGGTTTACTATGGCTACACCTTC; CDR3 protein: CASSSLDRVYYGYTF
J gene: TRBJ2-1; V gene: TRBV10-2; CDR3 length: 15; clone size: -; D gene: TRBD2; CDR3 DNA: TGCGCCAGCGGTTGGAGCGGGAGCTCCTACAATGAGCAGTTCTTC; CDR3 protein: CASGWSGSSYNEQFF
J gene: TRBJ1-2; V gene: TRBV5-6; CDR3 length: 15; clone size: once; D gene: -; CDR3 DNA: TGTGCCAGCAGCTTAACAGGATATTTGAGCTATGGCTACACCTTC; CDR3 protein: CASSLTGYLSYGYTF
J gene: TRBJ1-1; V gene: TRBV3-1/TRBV3-2; CDR3 length: 12; clone size: few; D gene: -; CDR3 DNA: TGTGCCAGCAGCCAGCTAGAGGAAGGAGCTTTCTTT; CDR3 protein: CASSQLEEGAFF
J gene: TRBJ1-5; V gene: TRBV18; CDR3 length: 14; clone size: once; D gene: -; CDR3 DNA: TGTGCCAGCTCCCCGGGAGGGGAGGGCCAGCCCCAGCATTTT; CDR3 protein: CASSPGGEGQPQHF
J gene: TRBJ2-7; V gene: TRBV19; CDR3 length: 17; clone size: -; D gene: -; CDR3 DNA: TGTGCCAGTAGTATCGCCACACGACGGAGTGTCTCCTACGAGCAGTACTTC; CDR3 protein: CASSIATRRSVSYEQYF
J gene: TRBJ2-1; V gene: TRBV10-1; CDR3 length: 14; clone size: -; D gene: TRBD1; CDR3 DNA: TGCGCCAGCAGTGAACCGGACAGGCCCAATGAGCAGTTCTTC; CDR3 protein: CASSEPDRPNEQFF
J gene: TRBJ2-7; V gene: TRBV2; CDR3 length: 13; clone size: -; D gene: -; CDR3 DNA: TGTGCCAGCAGCGTTCTAGAAGGCTACGAGCAGTACTTC; CDR3 protein: CASSVLEGYEQYF
J gene: TRBJ2-5; V gene: TRBV5-4; CDR3 length: 16; clone size: once; D gene: -; CDR3 DNA: TGTGCCAGCAGCTCGGGGAGGGGGGGGCCCGGAGAGACCCAGTACTTC; CDR3 protein: CASSSGRGGPGETQYF
J gene: TRBJ2-6; V gene: TRBV5-5; CDR3 length: 15; clone size: -; D gene: -; CDR3 DNA: TGTGCCAGCAGCTTCGGGGTTTCTGGGGCCAACGTCCTGACTTTC; CDR3 protein: CASSFGVSGANVLTF
J gene: TRBJ1-6; V gene: TRBV28; CDR3 length: 15; clone size: -; D gene: -; CDR3 DNA: TGTGCCGTCATGGCGGCGAGCTCCTATAATTCACCCCTCCACTTT; CDR3 protein: CAVMAASSYNSPLHF
J gene: TRBJ2-1; V gene: TRBV4-2; CDR3 length: 15; clone size: -; D gene: -; CDR3 DNA: TGTGCCAGCAGCCAAGGCCGGGGGGCCTTCAATGAGCAGTTCTTC; CDR3 protein: CASSQGRGAFNEQFF
J gene: TRBJ2-3; V gene: TRBV5-1; CDR3 length: 15; clone size: -; D gene: -; CDR3 DNA: TGCGCCAGCAGCTTGGGACAACTCCCCACAGATACGCAGTATTTT; CDR3 protein: CASSLGQLPTDTQYF
J gene: TRBJ1-4; V gene: TRBV30; CDR3 length: 14; clone size: -; D gene: -; CDR3 DNA: TGTGCCTGGAGTGCGGGAAACGGGAAGGAAAAACTGTTTTTT; CDR3 protein: CAWSAGNGKEKLFF
J gene: TRBJ2-2; V gene: TRBV21-1; CDR3 length: 15; clone size: -; D gene: -; CDR3 DNA: TGTGCCAGCAGCAGCGACAGGGGGCACACCGGGGAGCTGTTTTTT; CDR3 protein: CASSSDRGHTGELFF
J gene: TRBJ1-2; V gene: TRBV6-1; CDR3 length: 15; clone size: once; D gene: -; CDR3 DNA: TGTGCCAGCAGTGAGGGTGGCAGGGTGGGCGATGGCTACACCTTC; CDR3 protein: CASSEGGRVGDGYTF